Below are 26 T cell receptor beta chains sequenced from a single sample in a study of Graves' ophthalmopathy and Graves' hyperthyroidism (dated by TCRdb to the late 2010s). TCRdb names Illumina HiSeq 2000 as the instrument used. For repertoire sequencing, the TCR beta CDR3 regions were amplified from RNA transcripts. The first round was an RT-PCR using HTBI primers with the Qiagen OneStep RT-PCR kit, and this first round was followed by a second-round multiplex PCR, then size selection and purification. TCRdb applied fastp at Q25 and MiXCR to the public reads, then kept only in-frame beta chains. CDR3 protein sequences are deduplicated, and each keeps its most common genes and DNA. The sample data list around 1,200,000 distinct CDR3 sequences, and 35% to 45% of these were observed just once. The ten top clones hold around 10% of the sample. Sequencing was carried out using peripheral blood or thyroid tissue (not recorded which). The receptors derive from an adult man with Graves' hyperthyroidism.

For this clonotype: Germline is not matched at one junction end, which may reflect a read error. V usage is TRBV5-1 and J usage is TRBJ2-5; no clear D gene. The length of the CDR3 is 16 residues. Germline CDR1 and CDR2: SGHRS and YFSETQ. The CDR3 sequence: CASSVEELRQQETQYF. In nucleotides, the CDR3 is TGTGCCAGCAGCGTTGAAGAGTTGCGGCAGCAAGAGACCCAGTACTTC.

The V call is TRBV29-1, the J call TRBJ2-5; unclear D gene. The CDR3 sequence is 14 residues long. CDR1 is SQVTM, CDR2 ANQGSEA, per germline. The V end lost 8 bases, the J end lost 4 bases, and 20 bases lay between the germline ends. CDR3 sequence reads: CSLGPRTGGETQYF. The CDR3 nucleotides are TGCAGCTTAGGGCCCCGGACGGGCGGAGAGACCCAGTACTTC.

This clonotype has just a few counts. This may come from a read error, since a much larger clone is one base off. The chain combines TRBV7-8 with TRBJ1-5, with D hard to call. The CDR3 length is 13 residues. The germline gives CDR1 SGHVS, CDR2 FQNEAQ. Trimming shortened V by 2 bases and J by 5 bases, and 7 bases separated the two germline ends. The CDR3 coding sequence is TGTGCCAGCAGCTTACTGGATCATCAGCCCCAGCATTTT. Its translation: CASSLLDHQPQHF.

In its sample, this clonotype was seen many times. The gene calls are TRBV6-5 and TRBJ2-5; 10 positions agree with TRBD1. Germline V gene data show CDR1 as MNHEY and CDR2 as SVGAGI. This CDR3 is 17 amino acids long. Germline trimming cut 8 bases from V and 5 bases from J; bases unmatched to any gene: 17. The CDR3 sequence is CASQRGGQGIVGETQYF. DNA for the CDR3: TGTGCCAGCCAACGTGGGGGACAGGGGATCGTTGGTGAGACCCAGTACTTC.

For this clonotype: A read error is possible here, since a much larger clone lies one base away. The J gene is TRBJ2-7, the V gene TRBV7-2, with 11 positions matching TRBD1. Trimming at V came to 3 bases and at J to 9 bases, leaving 13 bases not matched to a gene. The CDR3 runs 16 residues. The germline CDR1 and CDR2 sequences are SGHTA and FQGNSA. The CDR3 DNA sequence: TGTGCCAGCAGCTTCTTGGACAGGGGGCGCAGGGACGGGCAGTACTTC. It specifies CASSFLDRGRRDGQYF.

Only one count was recorded for this clonotype. This sequence joins TRBV7-6 and TRBJ2-5; TRBD1 aligns across 12 bases. Losses at the gene ends were 7 bases for V and 4 bases for J; bases not matched to a gene: 10. The germline CDR1 and CDR2 sequences are SGHVS and FNYEAQ. The CDR3 sequence is 16 residues long. The CDR3, as DNA: TGTGCCAGCAAGCCAGTTTCGGGACAGGGGGCAGAGACCCAGTACTTC. This codes for CASKPVSGQGAETQYF.

This clonotype was seen repeatedly, ten times or more. This chain connects TRBV7-9 to TRBJ2-7; unclear D gene. Germline CDR1 and CDR2: SEHNR and FQNEAQ (reference sequence). Trimming took 7 bases from V and 4 from J, leaving 14 bases between them. This CDR3 is built from 13 residues. The CDR3 spells CASTHGVWYEQYF. Here the CDR3 DNA reads TGTGCCAGCACCCACGGCGTTTGGTACGAGCAGTACTTC.

The chain has TRBV25-1 and TRBJ1-1, with no clear D. CDR1 and CDR2 from the germline V gene are MGHDK and SYGVNS. This CDR3 has 9 amino acids. The V end was cut by 6 bases, the J end by 10 bases, with 6 bases between. CDR3: CASSESAFF. The CDR3 DNA reads as TGTGCCAGCAGCGAGTCAGCTTTCTTT.

This clonotype was detected many times. The rearrangement uses TRBV7-9 and TRBJ1-1; D is undetermined. CDR3 size: 18 residues. Germline-derived CDR1 and CDR2 are SEHNR and FQNEAQ (reference sequence). The V end lost 2 bases, the J end lost 0 bases, and 19 bases lay between the germline ends. The CDR3: CASSLRPGGKYVNTEAFF. For the CDR3, the DNA is TGTGCCAGCAGCTTACGGCCGGGCGGGAAGTATGTGAACACTGAAGCTTTCTTT.

This clonotype has a count of ten or more. The gene calls are TRBV20-1 and TRBJ1-5; D gene ambiguous. CDR1 and CDR2 (germline): DFQATT, SNEGSKA (reference sequence). The CDR3 is made up of 16 amino acids. Trimming removed 3 bases from V and 6 bases from J, with 21 bases in between. DNA for the CDR3: TGCAGTGCTAGCCGGAGTCGGGTGGGAGTGGGTCAGCCCCAGCATTTT. Residues: CSASRSRVGVGQPQHF.

This clonotype was counted many times. The V call is TRBV7-8, the J call TRBJ2-5; D may be TRBD2 (5 bases). Germline assignment: CDR1 SGHVS and CDR2 FQNEAQ. V was trimmed by 7 bases and J by 5 bases, leaving 14 bases between them. The CDR3 length is 13 residues. CDR3 region: CASTQGGGETQYF. The CDR3 coding sequence is TGTGCCAGCACCCAAGGAGGTGGTGAGACCCAGTACTTC.

This clonotype was seen only a few times. The V call is TRBV7-2, the J call TRBJ1-6; 9 nucleotides agree with TRBD1. Germline V lookup: CDR1 SGHTA, CDR2 FQGNSA. The V segment lost 5 bases and the J segment 1 base; nucleotides outside the gene matches: 15. CDR3 size: 20 residues. Written as DNA, the CDR3 is TGTGCCAGCAGCCCCACCGGGACAGGGTCTTCTACGTCCTATAATTCACCCCTCCACTTT. It specifies CASSPTGTGSSTSYNSPLHF. Based on the CDR3 plus reference TRBV7-2 and TRBJ1-6, the full variable domain is GAGVSQSPSNKVTEKGKDVELRCDPISGHTALYWYRQSLGQGLEFLIYFQGNSAPDKSGLPSDRFSAERTGGSVSTLTIQRTQQEDSAVYLCASSPTGTGSSTSYNSPLHFGNGTRLTVT.

This clonotype was counted a single time. The chain recombines TRBV29-1 with TRBJ1-1, with TRBD1 matching 7 bases. Germline V gives CDR1 SQVTM, CDR2 ANQGSEA. This CDR3 has 11 residues. Trimming removed 4 bases from V and 8 bases from J; junction bases left unmatched: 4. CDR3 DNA sequence: TGCAGCGTTGTTCCAGGGGGGGAAGCTTTCTTT. Amino acids: CSVVPGGEAFF.

Of note for this clonotype: At one end the junction does not follow the germline gene, possibly because of a read error. The rearrangement uses TRBV25-1 and TRBJ2-7, with 9 bases that match TRBD2. The CDR3 is made up of 14 amino acids. Germline-derived CDR1 and CDR2 are MGHDK and SYGVNS. CDR3 in amino acids: CAGSEPSGNYGQYF. In DNA form, the CDR3 reads TGTGCCGGCAGTGAACCTAGCGGGAACTACGGGCAGTACTTC.

The chain has TRBV10-3 and TRBJ2-5; 12 bases fit TRBD1. The CDR3 is made up of 17 amino acids. The V gene end was trimmed by 0 bases and the J gene end by 5 bases; junction bases not matched to a gene: 7. CDR1 and CDR2 from the germline V gene are ENHRY and SYGVKD. The CDR3 region is CAISESSLGQGAETQYF. CDR3 coding DNA: TGTGCCATCAGTGAGTCGAGCCTGGGACAGGGGGCCGAGACCCAGTACTTC.

This clonotype was picked up a small number of times. One end of the junction is discordant with germline, which a read error may explain. The chain links TRBV10-3 to TRBJ1-2, with D uncertain. CDR1 and CDR2 from the germline V gene are ENHRY and SYGVKD. The CDR3 runs 12 residues. The CDR3 DNA reads TGTGCCAGCAGTTACGGGGTCTATGGCTACACCTTC. Translating it yields CASSYGVYGYTF.

The rearrangement uses TRBV7-2 and TRBJ2-5; 7 nucleotides match TRBD2. The V gene's germline CDR1 is SGHTA and CDR2 FQGNSA. The CDR3 totals 16 residues. The trim removed 5 bases at V and 1 base at J, leaving 10 bases unmatched. The CDR3 DNA sequence: TGTGCCAGCAGCACCGGGAGGAGTGGCACCCAAGAGACCCAGTACTTC. It yields the protein CASSTGRSGTQETQYF.

The table lists this clonotype with many counts. The V gene is TRBV7-2, the J gene TRBJ1-5; 7 nucleotides align to TRBD1. The junction had 7 bases not matched to a gene; V was cut back by 1 base and J by 1 base. The CDR3 is made up of 17 amino acids. Per germline, CDR1 SGHTA and CDR2 FQGNSA. This chain's CDR3 is CASSLVGGQGSNQPQHF. CDR3 DNA: TGTGCCAGCAGCTTAGTAGGGGGCCAAGGCAGCAATCAGCCCCAGCATTTT.

This clonotype was detected only a few times. The V and J genes are TRBV6-5 and TRBJ2-7; D is possibly TRBD2 (6 bases). CDR3 length: 14 residues. Trimming pared 6 bases from V and 2 bases from J, leaving 14 bases between. Germline V CDR1 and CDR2: MNHEY, SVGAGI. For the CDR3, the DNA is TGTGCCAGCAGATGGAGGGAGGCGACCTACGAGCAGTACTTC. It codes for CASRWREATYEQYF.

This clonotype showed up many times. This chain joins TRBV24-1 and TRBJ1-2; D possibly corresponds to TRBD1 (6 bases). Germline CDR1 and CDR2: KGHDR and SFDVKD. The length of the CDR3 is 14 residues. V dropped 4 bases and J dropped 3 bases, with 11 bases sitting between them. CDR3 protein: CATSDAGTHYGYTF. CDR3 nucleotides: TGTGCCACCAGTGACGCCGGGACACACTATGGCTACACCTTC.

This chain connects TRBV2 to TRBJ1-2; perhaps TRBD1 as D (5 bases). Trimming stripped 9 bases from V and 8 bases from J, with 7 bases between. From germline, CDR1 is SNHLY and CDR2 FYNNEI. The CDR3 length is 9 residues. Written as DNA, the CDR3 is TGTGCCAGTTACAGGGGCTACACCTTC. Its translation: CASYRGYTF.

This clonotype was counted at least ten times. The V gene is TRBV12-3 or TRBV12-4, the J gene TRBJ2-7; D gene uncertain. V was cut by 3 bases and J by 5 bases, with 11 bases left in between. The CDR3 contains 13 residues. The CDR3 region is CASSLGPTNEQYF. The CDR3 coding sequence is TGTGCCAGCAGTTTGGGCCCTACCAACGAGCAGTACTTC.

The rearrangement links TRBV29-1 to TRBJ2-5; no reliable D call. This CDR3 region has 9 residues. Trimming cost V 7 bases and J 7 bases, with 7 bases left between them. Germline loops: CDR1 SQVTM, CDR2 ANQGSEA. The CDR3: CSAPGTQYF. The CDR3 DNA is TGCAGCGCGCCGGGGACCCAGTACTTC.

This clonotype was seen only once. A read error is likely, as this CDR3 ends without the conserved phenylalanine or tryptophan. The rearrangement links TRBV27 to TRBJ2-5, with 10 nucleotides matching TRBD1. The V and J ends lost 5 bases and 5 bases, in that order; junction bases with no gene match: 14. This CDR3 comprises 17 residues. Germline assignment: CDR1 MNHEY and CDR2 SMNVEV (reference sequence). This CDR3 reads CASSPGQGRWDRETQYL. DNA of the CDR3: TGTGCCAGCAGTCCGGGACAGGGGCGTTGGGATAGGGAGACCCAGTACCTC.

V is TRBV12-3 or TRBV12-4 and J is TRBJ1-1, with 11 positions matching TRBD1. V shed 5 bases, J shed 1 base, and the junction held 9 bases outside the gene matches. This CDR3 spans 17 amino acids. The DNA of the CDR3 is TGTGCCAGCAGTATTTCCGGGACAGGGGGTAGGAACACTGAAGCTTTCTTT. Translating it yields CASSISGTGGRNTEAFF.

The rearrangement uses TRBV7-2 and TRBJ2-7, with D possibly matching TRBD2 (6 bases). This CDR3 is 16 amino acids long. The germline V gene encodes CDR1 SGHTA and CDR2 FQGNSA. V was shortened by 3 bases and J by 2 bases, with 17 bases between the two germline ends. This CDR3 reads CASSFGRGGITYEQYF. In nucleotides, the CDR3 is TGTGCCAGCAGCTTTGGCCGGGGCGGGATAACCTACGAGCAGTACTTC. Supplemented by reference TRBV7-2 and TRBJ2-7, the full variable domain reads GAGVSQSPSNKVTEKGKDVELRCDPISGHTALYWYRQSLGQGLEFLIYFQGNSAPDKSGLPSDRFSAERTGGSVSTLTIQRTQQEDSAVYLCASSFGRGGITYEQYFGPGTRLTVT.